These T cell receptor beta chains were read from a single sample in a study of CD8 T cells in Susac syndrome. Via MiXCR, TCRdb re-called the immunoSEQ multiplex PCR reads, giving one row per CDR3 protein. Of about 120,000 distinct CDR3 sequences listed, around 94% are singletons. The sample comprised CD8+ T cells from PBMCs. Receptor source: a human donor with Susac syndrome. Both conserved end residues are part of each CDR3.

v_call	j_call	cdr3_aa
TRBV7-8	TRBJ2-1	CASSFIGDYNEQFF
TRBV12-3/TRBV12-4	TRBJ1-1	CASSTGLNTEAFF
TRBV3-1	TRBJ1-3	CASSQDGGNGNTIYF
TRBV4-1	TRBJ2-5	CASSQDDVGGETQYF
TRBV28	TRBJ2-3	CASSFLAGTTDTQYF
TRBV20-1	TRBJ1-2	CSASRGERGGYTF
TRBV29-1	TRBJ2-3	CSVVGTGVTDTQYF
TRBV4-3	TRBJ2-7	CASSQDSGGPYEQYF
TRBV24-1	TRBJ2-3	CATSDLGETQYF
TRBV29-1	TRBJ2-1	CSVTGQEQFF
TRBV5-6	TRBJ1-2	CASSLAALYGYTF
TRBV4-1	TRBJ2-2	CASSQARDLNTGELFF
TRBV20-1	TRBJ2-2	CSTGASGSSGELFF
TRBV30	TRBJ1-2	CAWSVGGLNYGYTF
TRBV10-3	TRBJ2-1	CAISEPEGAEYNEQFF
TRBV18	TRBJ2-2	CASSPDPGNTGELFF
TRBV20-1	TRBJ2-1	CSALPGSGSYNEQFF
TRBV20-1	TRBJ2-7	CSAGTGGVEQYF
TRBV15	TRBJ1-5	CATSRDRSDQPQHF
TRBV6-1	TRBJ2-1	CASSEMSGSYNEQFF
TRBV13	TRBJ1-2	CASSPGQGAISYGYTF
TRBV9	TRBJ2-5	CASSAGVLETQYF
TRBV20-1	TRBJ1-6	CSASKGVDNSPLHF
TRBV6-2/TRBV6-3	TRBJ2-5	CASSPGTGDLETQYF
TRBV7-6	TRBJ2-2	CASSVTGLPGELFF